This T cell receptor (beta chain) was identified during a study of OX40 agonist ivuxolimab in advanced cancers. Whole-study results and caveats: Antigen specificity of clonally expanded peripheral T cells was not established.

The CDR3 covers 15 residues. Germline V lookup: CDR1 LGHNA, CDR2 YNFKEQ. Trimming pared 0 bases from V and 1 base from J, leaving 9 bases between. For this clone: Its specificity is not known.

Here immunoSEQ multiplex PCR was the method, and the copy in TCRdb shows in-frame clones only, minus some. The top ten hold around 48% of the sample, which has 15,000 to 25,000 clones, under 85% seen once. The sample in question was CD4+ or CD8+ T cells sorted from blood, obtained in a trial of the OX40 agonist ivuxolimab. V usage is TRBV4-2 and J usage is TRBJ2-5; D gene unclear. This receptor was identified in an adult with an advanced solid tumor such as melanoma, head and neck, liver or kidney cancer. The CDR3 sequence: CASSQEERSQETQYF. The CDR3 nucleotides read TGTGCCAGCAGCCAAGAAGAGCGAAGCCAAGAGACCCAGTACTTC.